Listed here are 20 T cell receptor beta chains from one sample, sequenced in a study of T cells in Graves' hyperthyroidism and ophthalmopathy. The TCR beta CDR3 regions underwent amplification using RNA transcripts as the source. When the TCR CDR3 underwent first-round RT-PCR, the HTBI primer set was used. TCRdb passed the multiplex PCR reads through MiXCR, listing each CDR3 protein once. The table has around 620,000 distinct CDR3 sequences, about 43% seen once. The sample consisted of peripheral blood or thyroid tissue (not recorded which). The receptors originated from an adult woman with Graves' disease, either hyperthyroidism or ophthalmopathy (not recorded which).

This clonotype was seen ten or more times. The chain links TRBV10-2 to TRBJ1-5; D is uncertain. The V and J ends lost 7 bases and 3 bases respectively, with 13 bases between them. Germline values: CDR1 WSHSY, CDR2 SAAADI. The CDR3 consists of 14 residues. The CDR3 spells CASNQDGNNQPQHF. The CDR3 coding sequence is TGCGCCAGCAATCAGGACGGTAACAATCAGCCCCAGCATTTT.

In DNA, the CDR3 is TGCAGTGCTCCTCGGGACTATGGGGCCAACGTCCTGACTTTC. This sequence encodes CSAPRDYGANVLTF. The V and J genes are TRBV20-1 and TRBJ2-6, with 7 bases matching TRBD2. The CDR3 spans 14 residues. J gave up 3 bases and V 5 bases, and 4 bases lay outside the gene matches. CDR1 is DFQATT, CDR2 SNEGSKA, per germline (reference sequence).

A few counts support this clonotype. The J gene is TRBJ2-7, the V gene TRBV19; no reliable D call. The ends were cut back, 3 bases at V and 0 bases at J, with 9 bases in the middle. The CDR3 spans 14 residues. Germline V CDR1 and CDR2: LNHDA, SQIVND (reference sequence). The CDR3: CASSIHESSYEQYF. The CDR3 nucleotides read TGTGCCAGTAGTATCCACGAATCCTCCTACGAGCAGTACTTC.

The rearrangement joins TRBV9 to TRBJ1-2; D is possibly TRBD1 (5 bases). CDR1 and CDR2 (germline): SGDLS, YYNGEE. V shed 4 bases and J shed 13 bases, with 23 bases lying between them. The CDR3 runs 14 residues. The CDR3 sequence: CASSRDASIYGSTF. CDR3 nucleotide sequence: TGTGCCAGCAGCCGGGACGCCTCAATATATGGCAGCACCTTC.

V is TRBV20-1 and J is TRBJ2-7, with D tentatively TRBD2 (5 bases). The germline V gene has CDR1 DFQATT and CDR2 SNEGSKA (reference sequence). Trimming stripped 8 bases from V and 3 bases from J, with 26 bases between. This CDR3 is 16 amino acids long. The DNA for the CDR3 is TGCAGTACTAATGCGCTAGACTACCTGCTTAACTACGAGCAGTACTTC. Translated: CSTNALDYLLNYEQYF.

The sample holds a few counts of this clonotype. The chain employs TRBV6-5 and TRBJ1-2, with 10 positions matching TRBD1. Germline CDR1 and CDR2: MNHEY and SVGAGI. This CDR3 has 14 residues. After removal of 2 bases from V and 8 bases from J, the junction contained 5 bases not matched to a gene. The CDR3, as DNA: TGTGCCAGCAGTTACGGGACAGGGGCCATCGGCTACACCTTC. Translation: CASSYGTGAIGYTF.

Many counts were recorded for this clonotype. V usage is TRBV5-1 and J usage is TRBJ2-5; D unresolved. Trimming removed 0 bases at V and 4 bases at J, with 7 bases between. Per the germline V gene, CDR1 is SGHRS and CDR2 is YFSETQ. There are 13 residues in the CDR3. The CDR3 sequence is CASSLVGLETQYF. The CDR3 DNA is TGCGCCAGCAGCTTGGTGGGTCTAGAGACCCAGTACTTC.

The J gene is TRBJ2-2, the V gene TRBV19; TRBD2 is a possible D gene (6 bases). V gave up 6 bases and J gave up 3 bases, with 11 bases separating them. In germline, CDR1 is LNHDA, CDR2 SQIVND (reference sequence). CDR3 length: 14 amino acids. The CDR3 loop is CASSGRGYTGELFF. CDR3 nucleotide sequence: TGTGCCAGTAGCGGGAGAGGGTACACCGGGGAGCTGTTTTTT. The full variable domain, rest sourced from reference TRBV19 and TRBJ2-2, is DGGITQSPKYLFRKEGQNVTLSCEQNLNHDAMYWYRQDPGQGLRLIYYSQIVNDFQKGDIAEGYSVSREKKESFPLTVTSAQKNPTAFYLCASSGRGYTGELFFGEGSRLTVL.

This clonotype was observed many times. J is TRBJ2-7 and V is TRBV20-1; the match to TRBD2 covers 9 bases. CDR1 and CDR2 from the germline V gene are DFQATT and SNEGSKA (reference sequence). The length of the CDR3 is 15 residues. Trimming at V came to 5 bases and at J to 3 bases, leaving 11 bases not matched to a gene. The CDR3 region is CSARSGSGGSYEQYF. CDR3 sequence (DNA): TGCAGTGCTCGTAGCGGGAGTGGGGGAAGCTACGAGCAGTACTTC.

As to this clonotype: One end of the junction fails to match germline, which may point to a read error. V gene TRBV29-1 combines with J gene TRBJ1-2, with TRBD1 matching 7 bases. This CDR3 spans 15 amino acids. Germline assignment: CDR1 SQVTM and CDR2 ANQGSEA. CDR3 loop: CSVEDWGQLSYGYAF. The DNA for the CDR3 is TGCAGCGTTGAAGACTGGGGACAGTTAAGCTATGGCTACGCCTTC.

The chain has TRBV7-8 and TRBJ1-2, with TRBD1 as a possible D gene (5 bases). There are 15 residues in the CDR3. V was pared by 1 base and J by 6 bases, with 15 bases between. The germline CDR1 and CDR2 sequences are SGHVS and FQNEAQ. Written as DNA, the CDR3 is TGTGCCAGCAGCTTAGAGGGAGGGGCTCTTCATGGCTACACCTTC. The encoded protein is CASSLEGGALHGYTF.

The J gene is TRBJ2-7, the V gene TRBV20-1; D is unresolved. The CDR3 runs to 13 residues. The V end was cut by 5 bases, the J end by 7 bases, with 18 bases between. Germline V gene sequence: CDR1 DFQATT, CDR2 SNEGSKA (reference sequence). The CDR3 sequence is CSAPGSEHNEQYF. The DNA for the CDR3 is TGCAGTGCTCCCGGCAGCGAGCACAATGAGCAGTACTTC.

This clonotype was observed many times. The chain recombines TRBV6-1 with TRBJ2-7, with 8 nucleotides matching TRBD1. V was pared by 4 bases and J by 3 bases, with 5 bases of the junction left unmatched. Germline assignment: CDR1 MNHNS and CDR2 SASEGT. The CDR3 is 14 amino acids. The CDR3 coding sequence is TGTGCCAGCAGTGGACAGGGGCGAGGCTACGAGCAGTACTTC. This codes for CASSGQGRGYEQYF.

This clonotype turned up a few times. CDR3 coding DNA: TGCAGCGGCAAAAGCGGGGCTCAAGAGACCCAGTACTTC. Protein product: CSGKSGAQETQYF. The V and J genes are TRBV29-1 and TRBJ2-5; 7 nucleotides line up with TRBD2. V gave up 7 bases and J gave up 2 bases; unmatched junction bases: 7. This CDR3 contains 13 residues. Germline assignment: CDR1 SQVTM and CDR2 ANQGSEA.

This clonotype was counted a few times. V and J are TRBV20-1 and TRBJ1-4; TRBD1 agrees at 7 bases. CDR3 length: 14 residues. Trimming removed 6 bases from V and 4 bases from J; junction bases left unmatched: 8. Looked up from germline, CDR1 is DFQATT and CDR2 is SNEGSKA (reference sequence). The CDR3 sequence is CSATDREFNEKLFF. Here the CDR3 DNA reads TGCAGTGCCACCGACAGGGAGTTTAATGAAAAACTGTTTTTT.

J is TRBJ2-7 and V is TRBV20-1; 11 bases agree with TRBD1. The J segment lost 5 bases and the V segment lost 6 bases, leaving 9 bases of the junction unmatched. This CDR3 is built from 14 residues. CDR1 and CDR2 from the germline V gene are DFQATT and SNEGSKA (reference sequence). CDR3 amino acids: CSAVVDRGPNEQYF. DNA for the CDR3: TGCAGTGCCGTGGTGGACAGGGGGCCCAACGAGCAGTACTTC.

This clonotype occurred many times. V usage is TRBV29-1 and J usage is TRBJ2-7, with D possibly being TRBD1 or TRBD2 (6 bases each). V lost 6 bases and J lost 4, with 19 bases in between. The CDR3 runs 14 residues. CDR1 is SQVTM and CDR2 is ANQGSEA in the germline V gene. CDR3 residues: CSVTWGAQLYEQYF. In nucleotides, the CDR3 is TGCAGCGTAACCTGGGGGGCGCAGCTATACGAGCAGTACTTC.

A word on this clonotype: A much larger clone lies a single base off, so this may be a read error. The rearrangement joins TRBV28 to TRBJ1-2; tentative D call: TRBD1 (6 bases). Trimming removed 7 bases at V and 3 bases at J, with 15 bases between. There are 14 residues in the CDR3. Germline CDR1 reads MDHEN; CDR2 reads SYDVKM. CDR3 region: CASTTSEGDYGYTF. CDR3 DNA: TGTGCCAGCACCACTAGCGAGGGGGACTATGGCTACACCTTC.

This chain uses TRBV5-1 with TRBJ2-7, with TRBD2 matching over 13 bases. Germline CDR1 SGHRS, CDR2 YFSETQ. This CDR3 contains 15 residues. The V and J ends lost 4 bases and 9 bases, in that order; junction bases with no gene match: 10. CDR3 in DNA: TGCGCCAGCAGCACCTGGACTAGCGGGGGTGAGTTGCAGTACTTC. Translation gives CASSTWTSGGELQYF.

This clonotype was counted at least ten times. This chain connects TRBV2 to TRBJ2-5; TRBD2 is a possible D gene (6 bases). From germline, CDR1 is SNHLY and CDR2 FYNNEI. The length of the CDR3 is 16 residues. Trimming took off 6 bases at V and 4 bases at J, with 21 bases between the two ends. This CDR3 is CASSYPGTESRETQYF. The DNA for the CDR3 is TGTGCCAGCAGCTACCCCGGGACTGAGAGCCGAGAGACCCAGTACTTC.